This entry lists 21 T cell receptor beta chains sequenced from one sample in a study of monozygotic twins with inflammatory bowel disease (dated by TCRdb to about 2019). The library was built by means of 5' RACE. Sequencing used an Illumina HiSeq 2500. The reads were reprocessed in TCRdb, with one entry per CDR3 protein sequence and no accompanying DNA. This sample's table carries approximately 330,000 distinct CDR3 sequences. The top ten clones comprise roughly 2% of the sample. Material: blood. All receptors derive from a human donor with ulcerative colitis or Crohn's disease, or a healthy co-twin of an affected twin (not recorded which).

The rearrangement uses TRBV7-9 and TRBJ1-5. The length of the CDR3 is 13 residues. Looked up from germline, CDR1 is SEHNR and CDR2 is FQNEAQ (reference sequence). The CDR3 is CASSYTTDQPQHF.

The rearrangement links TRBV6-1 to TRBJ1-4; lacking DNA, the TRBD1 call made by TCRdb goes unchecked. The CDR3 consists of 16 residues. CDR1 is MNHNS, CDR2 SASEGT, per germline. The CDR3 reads CASSRTGLATNEKLFF.

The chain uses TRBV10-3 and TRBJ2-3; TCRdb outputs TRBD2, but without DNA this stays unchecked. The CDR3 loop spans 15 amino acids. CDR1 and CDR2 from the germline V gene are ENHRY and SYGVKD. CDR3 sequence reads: CAISESGGRAYTQYF.

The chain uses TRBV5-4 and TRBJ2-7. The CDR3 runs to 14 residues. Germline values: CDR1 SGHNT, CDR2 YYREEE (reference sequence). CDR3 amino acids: CASSLGPNSYEQYF.

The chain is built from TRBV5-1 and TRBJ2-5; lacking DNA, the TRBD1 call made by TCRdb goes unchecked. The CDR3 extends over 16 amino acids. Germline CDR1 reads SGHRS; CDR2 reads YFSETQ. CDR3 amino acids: CASSTPPGTARETQYF.

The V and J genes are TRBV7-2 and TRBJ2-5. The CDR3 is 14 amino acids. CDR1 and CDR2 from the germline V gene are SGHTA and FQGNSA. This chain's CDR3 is CASSLNPLQETQYF.

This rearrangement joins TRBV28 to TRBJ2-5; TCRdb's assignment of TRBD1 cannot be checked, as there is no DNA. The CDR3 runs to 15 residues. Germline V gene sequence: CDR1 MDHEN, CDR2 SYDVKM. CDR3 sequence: CASSWGDKREETQYF.

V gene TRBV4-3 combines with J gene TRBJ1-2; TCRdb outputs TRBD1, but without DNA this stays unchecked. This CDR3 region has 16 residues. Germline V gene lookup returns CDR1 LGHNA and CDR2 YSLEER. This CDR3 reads CASSQDTRGQGPGYTF.

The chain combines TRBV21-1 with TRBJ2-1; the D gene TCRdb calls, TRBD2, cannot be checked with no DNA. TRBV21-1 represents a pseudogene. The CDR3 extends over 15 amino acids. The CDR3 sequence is CASSKQGLATNEQFF.

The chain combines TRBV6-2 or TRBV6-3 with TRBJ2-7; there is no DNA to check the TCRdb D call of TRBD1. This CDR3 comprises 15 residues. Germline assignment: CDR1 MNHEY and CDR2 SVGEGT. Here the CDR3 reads CASRTHRDTPYEQYF.

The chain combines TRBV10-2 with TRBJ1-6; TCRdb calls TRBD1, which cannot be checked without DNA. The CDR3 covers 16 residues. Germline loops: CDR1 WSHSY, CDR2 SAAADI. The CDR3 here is CASSEPNRAGDSPLHF.

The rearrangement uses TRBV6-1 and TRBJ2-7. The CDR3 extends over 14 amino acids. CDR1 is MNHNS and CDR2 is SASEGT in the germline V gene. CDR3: CASSEQAISYEQYF.

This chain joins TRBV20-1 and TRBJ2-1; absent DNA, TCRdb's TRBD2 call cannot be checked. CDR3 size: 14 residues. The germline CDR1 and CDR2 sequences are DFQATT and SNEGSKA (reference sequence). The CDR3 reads CSARGGLEVHEQFF.

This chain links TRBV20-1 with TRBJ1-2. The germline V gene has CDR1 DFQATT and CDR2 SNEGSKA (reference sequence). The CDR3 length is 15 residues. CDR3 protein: CSARDRAAGVFFETF.

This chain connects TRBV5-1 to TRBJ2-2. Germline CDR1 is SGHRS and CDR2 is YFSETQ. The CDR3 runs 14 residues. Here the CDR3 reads CASSVTDGVGELFF.

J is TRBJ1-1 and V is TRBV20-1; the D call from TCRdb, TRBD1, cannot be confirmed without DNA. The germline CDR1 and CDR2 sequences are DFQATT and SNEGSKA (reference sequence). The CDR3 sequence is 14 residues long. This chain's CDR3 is CSAKNRGVDTEAFF.

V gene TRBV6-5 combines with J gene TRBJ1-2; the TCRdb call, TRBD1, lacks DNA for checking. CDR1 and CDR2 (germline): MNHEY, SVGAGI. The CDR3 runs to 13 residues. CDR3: CASREWGDYGYTF.

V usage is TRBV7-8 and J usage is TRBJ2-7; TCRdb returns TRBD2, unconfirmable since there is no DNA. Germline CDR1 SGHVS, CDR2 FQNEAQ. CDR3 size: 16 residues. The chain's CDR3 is CASSLERARGGYEQYF.

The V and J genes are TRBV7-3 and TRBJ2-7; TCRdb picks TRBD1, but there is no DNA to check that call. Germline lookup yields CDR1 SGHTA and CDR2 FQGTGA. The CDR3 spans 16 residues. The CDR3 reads CASSLGRHGPGYEQYF.

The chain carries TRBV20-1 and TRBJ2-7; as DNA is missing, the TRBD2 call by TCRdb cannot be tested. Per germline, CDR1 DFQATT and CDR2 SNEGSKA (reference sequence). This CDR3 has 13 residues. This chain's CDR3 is CSAPLAGVYEQYF.

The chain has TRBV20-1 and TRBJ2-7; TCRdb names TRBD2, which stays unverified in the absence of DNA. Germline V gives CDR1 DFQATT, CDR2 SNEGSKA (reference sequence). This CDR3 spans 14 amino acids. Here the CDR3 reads CSAILPASPLEQYF.